These 14 T cell receptor beta chains were all obtained from the same sample, sequenced in a study of prognosis after radiotherapy for stage I lung cancer. From genomic DNA, TCR beta CDR3 was amplified by two-round multiplex PCR. With primers specific to each TRBV and TRBJ gene, the first-round PCR was performed. TCRdb analysed the multiplex PCR reads with MiXCR anew, one entry per CDR3 protein. Altogether about 30,000 distinct CDR3 sequences are present, more than 25% being singletons, with the ten largest covering around 10%. Here the sequenced sample was PBMCs, taken before or after stereotactic body radiation therapy (not recorded which). Receptors originate from a donor at least 50 years old with non-small cell lung cancer.

This clonotype has at least ten counts. Possible read error: a much larger clone is one base away. The chain's CDR3 is CAINPTSVRREQFF. As DNA, the CDR3 is TGTGCCATCAACCCCACTAGCGTAAGGCGTGAGCAGTTCTTC. The rearrangement links TRBV10-3 to TRBJ2-1; 7 nucleotides match TRBD2. With 7 bases clipped from V and 9 bases from J, the junction kept 12 bases outside the gene matches. Germline V gene lookup returns CDR1 ENHRY and CDR2 SYGVKD. The CDR3 spans 14 residues.

This chain links TRBV6-1 with TRBJ2-1; 11 nucleotides line up with TRBD2. Trimming cost V 2 bases and J 9 bases; bases outside gene matches: 6. The germline CDR1 and CDR2 sequences are MNHNS and SASEGT. This CDR3 region has 15 residues. In DNA, the CDR3 is TGTGCCAGCAGTGAAACTAGCGGGAGCCCTTTTGAGCAGTTCTTC. Translation gives CASSETSGSPFEQFF.

In the case of this clonotype: With only one base between it and a far larger clone, this is likely a read error. The chain has TRBV6-2 or TRBV6-3 and TRBJ1-3, with a tentative D call TRBD1 (6 bases). There are 19 residues in the CDR3. Trimming took 6 bases from V and 3 from J, leaving 27 bases between them. Germline lookup yields CDR1 MNHEY and CDR2 SVGEGT. The CDR3 protein is CASSQQPLLQGLDGNTIYF. As DNA, the CDR3 is TGTGCCAGCAGCCAACAACCACTCTTACAGGGACTGGATGGAAACACCATATATTTT.

This clonotype showed up many times. The chain recombines TRBV11-2 with TRBJ2-7; tentative D call: TRBD1 (6 bases). The germline V gene encodes CDR1 SGHAT and CDR2 FQNNGV. This CDR3 spans 14 amino acids. The germline V and J ends were trimmed by 3 bases and 3 bases, with 12 bases remaining between them. The CDR3 DNA reads TGTGCCAGCAGCTTGGGGGCAGGGTACTACGAGCAGTACTTC. Its protein is CASSLGAGYYEQYF.

This clonotype was observed many times. The gene calls are TRBV4-1 and TRBJ1-1; possibly TRBD1 for D (5 bases). Trimming removed 5 bases from V and 4 bases from J, with 17 bases in between. This CDR3 has 15 amino acids. CDR1 is MGHRA, CDR2 YSYEKL, per germline. The CDR3 reads CASSTHRGSSTEAFF. The CDR3, as DNA: TGCGCCAGCAGCACCCATCGGGGCAGCAGCACTGAAGCTTTCTTT.

About this clonotype: One end of the junction fails to match germline, which may point to a read error. V gene TRBV30 combines with J gene TRBJ2-3, with D unclear. Germline loops: CDR1 GTSNPN, CDR2 SVGIG (reference sequence). This CDR3 is built from 13 residues. The DNA for the CDR3 is TGTGCATGGAGTGTCTTGCGCTTAGATACGCAGTATTTT. Translated, it gives CAWSVLRLDTQYF.

Relative to its sample, this clonotype is medium-sized. This chain connects TRBV7-9 to TRBJ2-7, with no clear D. CDR3 size: 14 residues. Germline V gene lookup returns CDR1 SEHNR and CDR2 FQNEAQ (reference sequence). Trimming stripped 1 base from V and 3 bases from J, with 10 bases between. CDR3 in amino acids: CASSLGSVNYEQYF. CDR3 sequence (DNA): TGTGCCAGCAGCTTAGGCAGCGTAAACTACGAGCAGTACTTC. The full variable domain, its missing parts supplied by reference TRBV7-9 and TRBJ2-7, is DTGVSQNPRHKITKRGQNVTFRCDPISEHNRLYWYRQTLGQGPEFLTYFQNEAQLEKSRLLSDRFSAERPKGSFSTLEIQRTEQGDSAMYLCASSLGSVNYEQYFGPGTRLTVT.

For this clonotype: A clone one base away is much larger, so this may be a read error. J is TRBJ2-3 and V is TRBV5-4; TRBD2 matches at 8 bases. This CDR3 region has 16 residues. The germline CDR1 and CDR2 sequences are SGHNT and YYREEE (reference sequence). V gave up 0 bases and J gave up 2 bases; unmatched junction bases: 5. The CDR3 here is CASSLGLARHTDTQYF. CDR3 bases: TGTGCCAGCAGCTTGGGACTAGCGCGGCACACAGATACGCAGTATTTT.

About this clonotype itself: The junction and the germline gene differ at one end; a read error may be behind it. The J gene is TRBJ1-1, the V gene TRBV2; D ambiguous. Per germline, CDR1 SNHLY and CDR2 FYNNEI. The CDR3 sequence is 14 residues long. This CDR3 reads CAGSFKATLAEAFF. For the CDR3, the DNA is TGTGCCGGCAGTTTTAAGGCCACACTCGCTGAAGCTTTCTTT.

V and J are TRBV7-6 and TRBJ2-3; 7 bases match TRBD2. The trim removed 3 bases at V and 5 bases at J, leaving 11 bases unmatched. From germline, CDR1 is SGHVS and CDR2 FNYEAQ. The CDR3 loop spans 16 amino acids. CDR3 region: CASSFQTSPLGDTQYF. CDR3 coding DNA: TGTGCCAGCAGCTTTCAGACTAGCCCCCTTGGAGATACGCAGTATTTT. The full variable domain, its missing parts supplied by reference TRBV7-6 and TRBJ2-3, is GAGVSQSPRYKVTKRGQDVALRCDPISGHVSLYWYRQALGQGPEFLTYFNYEAQQDKSGLPNDRFSAERPEGSISTLTIQRTEQRDSAMYRCASSFQTSPLGDTQYFGPGTRLTVL.

The V gene is TRBV7-9, the J gene TRBJ2-3, with 7 bases lining up with TRBD2. The CDR3 is made up of 13 amino acids. Per the germline V gene, CDR1 is SEHNR and CDR2 is FQNEAQ (reference sequence). V dropped 1 base and J dropped 6; count of bases not matched to a gene: 1. The CDR3 sequence: CASSLVGGDTQYF. CDR3 nucleotides: TGTGCCAGCAGCTTAGTCGGGGGGGATACGCAGTATTTT.

In this sample, this clonotype turned up many times. The J gene is TRBJ1-4, the V gene TRBV30; D ambiguous. Trimming took off 3 bases at V and 2 bases at J, with 10 bases between the two ends. Germline values: CDR1 GTSNPN, CDR2 SVGIG (reference sequence). The CDR3 spans 14 residues. CDR3 region: CAWSWTSTNEKLFF. In DNA, the CDR3 is TGTGCCTGGAGCTGGACTTCGACTAATGAAAAACTGTTTTTT.

This clonotype came up many times. V is TRBV5-6 and J is TRBJ2-7; no reliable D call. Per germline, CDR1 SGHDT and CDR2 YYEEEE. The CDR3 runs 13 residues. The ends were cut back, 4 bases at V and 3 bases at J, with 11 bases in the middle. CDR3 nucleotides: TGTGCCAGCAGCCTTGGCACTTACTACGAGCAGTACTTC. Translated: CASSLGTYYEQYF. The full variable domain, in which reference TRBV5-6 and TRBJ2-7 provide the parts outside the CDR3, is DAGVTQSPTHLIKTRGQQVTLRCSPKSGHDTVSWYQQALGQGPQFIFQYYEEEERQRGNFPDRFSGHQFPNYSSELNVNALLLGDSALYLCASSLGTYYEQYFGPGTRLTVT.

There are many counts of this clonotype. CDR3 loop: CASRPQGFNSPLHF. For the CDR3, the DNA is TGTGCCAGCAGGCCCCAGGGTTTCAATTCACCCCTCCACTTT. The J gene is TRBJ1-6, the V gene TRBV6-1, with TRBD1 as a possible D gene (5 bases). The CDR3 contains 14 residues. Trimming cost V 6 bases and J 7 bases, with 13 bases left between them. The V gene's germline CDR1 is MNHNS and CDR2 SASEGT.